This T cell receptor beta chain emerged from a study of cytomegalovirus exposure and HLA in healthy donors. Study-level findings and limits: Reports showed the classifier diagnosing cytomegalovirus status with high specificity and sensitivity. According to a subsequent analysis, TCR clusters identified in the first cohort showed a tendency to co-occur across the approximately 120 validation repertoires. The study flagged some 170 TCR beta chains as cytomegalovirus-associated.

Method: immunoSEQ multiplex PCR; TCRdb's copy keeps in-frame clones and lacks some. The data contain approximately 150,000 clones, roughly 87% of them singletons. CDR3 size: 13 residues. The V segment lost 5 bases and the J segment 5 bases; nucleotides outside the gene matches: 5. The V gene's germline CDR1 is SGHVS and CDR2 FNYEAQ. Worth noting for this clone: Its antigen is unidentified.

Material: PBMCs. The receptor was derived from a man aged 18-30 years in good health and CMV-seropositive. The V call is TRBV7-6, the J call TRBJ2-5, with TRBD1 identical over 7 bases. As DNA, the CDR3 is TGTGCCAGCAGCGTGGGACAGATGGAGACCCAGTACTTC. Its protein product is CASSVGQMETQYF.